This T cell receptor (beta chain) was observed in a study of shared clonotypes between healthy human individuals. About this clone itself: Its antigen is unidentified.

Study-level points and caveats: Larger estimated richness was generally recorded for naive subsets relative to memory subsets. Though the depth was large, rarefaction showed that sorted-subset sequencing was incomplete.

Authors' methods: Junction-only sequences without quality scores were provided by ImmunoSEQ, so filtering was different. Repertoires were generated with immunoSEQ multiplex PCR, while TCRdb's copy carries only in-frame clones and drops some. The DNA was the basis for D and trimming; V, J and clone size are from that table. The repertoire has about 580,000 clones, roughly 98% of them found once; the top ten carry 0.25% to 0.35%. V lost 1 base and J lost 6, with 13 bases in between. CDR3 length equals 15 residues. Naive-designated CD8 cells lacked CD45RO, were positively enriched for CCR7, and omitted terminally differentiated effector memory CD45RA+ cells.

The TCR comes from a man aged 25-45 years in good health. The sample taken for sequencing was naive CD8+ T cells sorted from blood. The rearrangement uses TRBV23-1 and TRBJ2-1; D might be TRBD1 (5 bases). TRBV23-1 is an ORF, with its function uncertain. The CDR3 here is CASSQLRGRGNEQFF. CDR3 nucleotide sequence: TGCGCCAGCAGTCAATTAAGGGGCAGAGGCAATGAGCAGTTCTTC.